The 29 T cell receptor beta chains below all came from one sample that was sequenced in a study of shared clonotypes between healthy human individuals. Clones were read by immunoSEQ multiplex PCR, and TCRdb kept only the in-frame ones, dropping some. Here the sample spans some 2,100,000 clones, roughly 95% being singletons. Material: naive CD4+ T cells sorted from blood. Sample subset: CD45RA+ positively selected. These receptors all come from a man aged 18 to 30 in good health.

In DNA form, the CDR3 reads TGTGCCAGCAGCAGACGGGACGGGGCCTATGGCTACACCTTC. This gives the protein CASSRRDGAYGYTF. The V gene is TRBV7-8, the J gene TRBJ1-2, with D perhaps TRBD1 (5 bases). V lost 5 bases, J lost 4 bases, and 14 bases lay in between. Germline V lookup: CDR1 SGHVS, CDR2 FQNEAQ. The CDR3 consists of 14 residues.

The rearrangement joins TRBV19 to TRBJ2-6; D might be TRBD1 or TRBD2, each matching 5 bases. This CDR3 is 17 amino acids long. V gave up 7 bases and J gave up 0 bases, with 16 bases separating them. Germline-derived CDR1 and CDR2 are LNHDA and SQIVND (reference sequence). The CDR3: CASTGGTYGSGANVLTF. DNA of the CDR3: TGTGCCAGTACTGGGGGAACTTACGGCTCTGGGGCCAACGTCCTGACTTTC.

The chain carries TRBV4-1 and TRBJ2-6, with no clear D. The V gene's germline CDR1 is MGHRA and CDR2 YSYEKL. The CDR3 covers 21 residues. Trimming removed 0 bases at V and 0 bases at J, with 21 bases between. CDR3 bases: TGCGCCAGCAGCCAAGAAATGGGTTCGGGTCACCTCCTCTCTGGGGCCAACGTCCTGACTTTC. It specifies CASSQEMGSGHLLSGANVLTF.

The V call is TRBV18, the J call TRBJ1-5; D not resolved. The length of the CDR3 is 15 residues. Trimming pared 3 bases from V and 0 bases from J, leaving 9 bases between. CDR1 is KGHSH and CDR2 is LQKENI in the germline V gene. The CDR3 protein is CASSPDALSNQPQHF. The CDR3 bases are TGTGCCAGCTCACCCGATGCACTTAGCAATCAGCCCCAGCATTTT.

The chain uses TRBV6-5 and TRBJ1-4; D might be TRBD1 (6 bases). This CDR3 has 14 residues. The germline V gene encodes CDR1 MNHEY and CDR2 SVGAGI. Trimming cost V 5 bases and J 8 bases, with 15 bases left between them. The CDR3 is CASSPGRGGEKLFF. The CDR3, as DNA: TGTGCCAGCAGTCCCGGCAGGGGAGGAGAAAAACTGTTTTTT.

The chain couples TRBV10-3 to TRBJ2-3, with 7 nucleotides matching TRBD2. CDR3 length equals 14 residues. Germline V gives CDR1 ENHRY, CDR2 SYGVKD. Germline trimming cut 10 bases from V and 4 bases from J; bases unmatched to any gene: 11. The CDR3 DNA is TGTGCCACTTCCCCCAGCGGGGTCTCAGATACGCAGTATTTT. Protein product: CATSPSGVSDTQYF.

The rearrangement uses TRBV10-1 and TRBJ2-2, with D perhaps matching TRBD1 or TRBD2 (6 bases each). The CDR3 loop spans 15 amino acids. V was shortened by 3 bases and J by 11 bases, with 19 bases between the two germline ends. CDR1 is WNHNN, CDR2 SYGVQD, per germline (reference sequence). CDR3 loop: CASSDGSAGGGELFF. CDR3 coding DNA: TGCGCCAGCAGTGACGGGAGTGCCGGGGGCGGAGAGCTGTTTTTT.

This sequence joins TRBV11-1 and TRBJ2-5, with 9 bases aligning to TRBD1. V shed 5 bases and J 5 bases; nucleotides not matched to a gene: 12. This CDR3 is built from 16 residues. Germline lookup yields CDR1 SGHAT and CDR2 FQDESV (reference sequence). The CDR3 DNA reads TGTGCCAGCAGCGTAAGGACAGGGGCCCGAGGGGAGACCCAGTACTTC. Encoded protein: CASSVRTGARGETQYF. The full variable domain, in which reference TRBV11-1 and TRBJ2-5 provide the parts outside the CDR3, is EAEVAQSPRYKITEKSQAVAFWCDPISGHATLYWYRQILGQGPELLVQFQDESVVDDSQLPKDRFSAERLKGVDSTLKIQPAELGDSAMYLCASSVRTGARGETQYFGPGTRLLVL.

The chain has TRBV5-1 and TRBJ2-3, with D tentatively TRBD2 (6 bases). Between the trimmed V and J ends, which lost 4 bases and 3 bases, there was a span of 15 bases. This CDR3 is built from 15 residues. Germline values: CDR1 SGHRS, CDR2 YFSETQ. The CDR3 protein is CASSHRLVRTDTQYF. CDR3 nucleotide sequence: TGCGCCAGCAGCCATCGACTAGTTCGTACAGATACGCAGTATTTT.

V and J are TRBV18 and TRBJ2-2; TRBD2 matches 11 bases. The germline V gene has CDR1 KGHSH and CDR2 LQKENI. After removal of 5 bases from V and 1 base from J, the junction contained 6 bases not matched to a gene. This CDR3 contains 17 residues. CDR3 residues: CASSSTTSGGNTGELFF. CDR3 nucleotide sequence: TGTGCCAGCTCATCAACAACTAGCGGGGGGAACACCGGGGAGCTGTTTTTT.

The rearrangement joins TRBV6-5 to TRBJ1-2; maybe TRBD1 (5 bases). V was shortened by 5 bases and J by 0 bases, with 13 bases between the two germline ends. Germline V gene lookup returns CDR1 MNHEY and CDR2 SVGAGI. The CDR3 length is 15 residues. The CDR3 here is CASSQGLPTNYGYTF. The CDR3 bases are TGTGCCAGCAGTCAGGGACTGCCAACTAACTATGGCTACACCTTC.

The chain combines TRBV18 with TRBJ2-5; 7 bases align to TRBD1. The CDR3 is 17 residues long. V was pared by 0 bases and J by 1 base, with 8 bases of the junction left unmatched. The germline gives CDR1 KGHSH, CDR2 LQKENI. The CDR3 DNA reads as TGTGCCAGCTCACCACCTTTCATCAGGACAGGCCAAGAGACCCAGTACTTC. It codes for CASSPPFIRTGQETQYF.

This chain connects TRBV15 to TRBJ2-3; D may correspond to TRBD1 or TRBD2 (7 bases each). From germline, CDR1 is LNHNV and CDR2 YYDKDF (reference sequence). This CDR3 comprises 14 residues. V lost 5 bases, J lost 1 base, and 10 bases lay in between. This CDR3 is CATSQGGGTDTQYF. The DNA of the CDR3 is TGTGCCACCAGCCAGGGGGGGGGCACAGATACGCAGTATTTT.

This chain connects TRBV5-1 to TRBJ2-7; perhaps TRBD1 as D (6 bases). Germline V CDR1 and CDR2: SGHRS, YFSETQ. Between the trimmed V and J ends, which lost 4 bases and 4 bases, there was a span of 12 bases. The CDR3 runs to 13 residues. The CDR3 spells CASSATGTYEQYF. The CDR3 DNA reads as TGCGCCAGCAGCGCCACAGGGACGTACGAGCAGTACTTC.

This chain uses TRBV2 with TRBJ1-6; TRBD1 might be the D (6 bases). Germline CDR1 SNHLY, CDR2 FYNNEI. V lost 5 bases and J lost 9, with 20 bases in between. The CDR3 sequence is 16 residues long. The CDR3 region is CASSTRPGQGGSPLHF. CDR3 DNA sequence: TGTGCCAGCAGTACCCGACCGGGACAAGGAGGTTCACCCCTCCACTTT.

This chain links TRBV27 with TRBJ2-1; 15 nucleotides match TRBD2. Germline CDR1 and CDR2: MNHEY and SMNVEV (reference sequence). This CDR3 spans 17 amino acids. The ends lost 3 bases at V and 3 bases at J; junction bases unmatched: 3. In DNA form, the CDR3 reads TGTGCCAGCAGTTTGGGGACTAGCGGGGGGATCTACAATGAGCAGTTCTTC. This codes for CASSLGTSGGIYNEQFF.

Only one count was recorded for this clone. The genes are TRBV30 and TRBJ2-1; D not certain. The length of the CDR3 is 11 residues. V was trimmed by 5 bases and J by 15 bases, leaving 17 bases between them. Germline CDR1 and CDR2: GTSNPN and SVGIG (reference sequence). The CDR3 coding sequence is TGTGCCTGGGGCGAGGCTAGGAGTACGTTCTTC. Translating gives CAWGEARSTFF.

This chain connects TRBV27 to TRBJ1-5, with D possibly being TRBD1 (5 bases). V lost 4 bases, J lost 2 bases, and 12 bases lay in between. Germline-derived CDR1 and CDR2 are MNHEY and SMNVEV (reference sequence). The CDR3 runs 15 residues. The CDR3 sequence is CASSYSGRGNQPQHF. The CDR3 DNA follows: TGTGCCAGCAGTTACTCCGGCAGGGGCAATCAGCCCCAGCATTTT.

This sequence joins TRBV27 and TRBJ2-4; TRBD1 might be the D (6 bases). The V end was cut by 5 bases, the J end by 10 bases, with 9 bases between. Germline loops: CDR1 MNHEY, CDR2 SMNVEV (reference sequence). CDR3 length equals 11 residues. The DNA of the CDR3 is TGTGCCAGCAGTCAGACAGGTATTCAGTACTTC. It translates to CASSQTGIQYF.

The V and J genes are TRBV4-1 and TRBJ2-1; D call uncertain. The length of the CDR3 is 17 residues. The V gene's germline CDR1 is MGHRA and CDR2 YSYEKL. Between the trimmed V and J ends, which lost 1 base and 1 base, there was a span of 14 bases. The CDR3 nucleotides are TGCGCCAGCAGCCAAGCAGAGATGGCCGAATCCTACAATGAGCAGTTCTTC. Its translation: CASSQAEMAESYNEQFF.

The CDR3 nucleotides read TGTGCCATCAGTGCCTCGACAGGGAAAAACTATGGCTACACCTTC. It is translated as CAISASTGKNYGYTF. The chain links TRBV10-3 to TRBJ1-2; TRBD1 aligns across 7 bases. Germline values: CDR1 ENHRY, CDR2 SYGVKD. The length of the CDR3 is 15 residues. J lost 2 bases, V lost 4 bases, and 7 bases had no gene match.

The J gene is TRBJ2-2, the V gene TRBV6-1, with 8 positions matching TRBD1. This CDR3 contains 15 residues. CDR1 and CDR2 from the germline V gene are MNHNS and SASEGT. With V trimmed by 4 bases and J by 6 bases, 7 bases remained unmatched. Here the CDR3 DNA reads TGTGCCAGCAGTGGAGCCGGACAGGGCGCCGGGGAGCTGTTTTTT. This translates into CASSGAGQGAGELFF.

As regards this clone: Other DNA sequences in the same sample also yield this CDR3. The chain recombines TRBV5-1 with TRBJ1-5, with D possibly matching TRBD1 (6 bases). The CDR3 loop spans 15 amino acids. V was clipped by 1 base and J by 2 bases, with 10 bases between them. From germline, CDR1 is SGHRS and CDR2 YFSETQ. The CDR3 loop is CASSLSGAGNQPQHF. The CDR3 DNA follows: TGCGCCAGCAGCTTGTCAGGGGCGGGCAATCAGCCCCAGCATTTT.

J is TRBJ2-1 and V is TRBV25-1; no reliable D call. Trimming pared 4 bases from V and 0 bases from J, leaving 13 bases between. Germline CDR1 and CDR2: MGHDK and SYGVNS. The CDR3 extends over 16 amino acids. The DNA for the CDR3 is TGTGCCAGCAGTGGAGCCCCCAGATCCTCCTACAATGAGCAGTTCTTC. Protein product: CASSGAPRSSYNEQFF. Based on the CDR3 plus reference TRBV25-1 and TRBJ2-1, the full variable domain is EADIYQTPRYLVIGTGKKITLECSQTMGHDKMYWYQQDPGMELHLIHYSYGVNSTEKGDLSSESTVSRIRTEHFPLTLESARPSHTSQYLCASSGAPRSSYNEQFFGPGTRLTVL.

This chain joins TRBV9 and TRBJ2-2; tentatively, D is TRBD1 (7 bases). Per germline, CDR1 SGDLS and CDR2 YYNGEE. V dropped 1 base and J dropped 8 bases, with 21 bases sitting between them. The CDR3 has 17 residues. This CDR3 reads CASSVNSGGGPSGELFF. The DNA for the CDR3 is TGTGCCAGCAGCGTAAATAGCGGAGGGGGCCCCTCGGGGGAGCTGTTTTTT.

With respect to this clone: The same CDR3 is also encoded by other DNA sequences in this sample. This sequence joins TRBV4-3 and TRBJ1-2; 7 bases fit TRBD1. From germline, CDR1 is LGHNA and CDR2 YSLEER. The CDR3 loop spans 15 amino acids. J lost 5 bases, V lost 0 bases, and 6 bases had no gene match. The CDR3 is CASSQDGQGVYGYTF. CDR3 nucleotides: TGCGCCAGCAGCCAAGATGGGCAGGGGGTTTATGGCTACACCTTC.

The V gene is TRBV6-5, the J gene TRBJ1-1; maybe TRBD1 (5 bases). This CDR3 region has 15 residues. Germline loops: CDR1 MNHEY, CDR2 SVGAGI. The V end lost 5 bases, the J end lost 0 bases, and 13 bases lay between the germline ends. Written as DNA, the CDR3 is TGTGCCAGCAGTACCCGGAGGGGCATGAACACTGAAGCTTTCTTT. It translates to CASSTRRGMNTEAFF.

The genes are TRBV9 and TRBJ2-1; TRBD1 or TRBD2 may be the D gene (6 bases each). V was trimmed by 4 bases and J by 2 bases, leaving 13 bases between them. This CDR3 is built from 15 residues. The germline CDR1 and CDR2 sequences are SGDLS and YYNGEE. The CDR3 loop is CASSPTGAAYNEQFF. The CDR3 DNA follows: TGTGCCAGCAGCCCGACGGGGGCTGCCTACAATGAGCAGTTCTTC.

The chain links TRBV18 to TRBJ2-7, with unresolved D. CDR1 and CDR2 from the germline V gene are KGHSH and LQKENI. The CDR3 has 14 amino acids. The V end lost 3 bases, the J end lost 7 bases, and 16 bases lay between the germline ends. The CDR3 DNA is TGTGCCAGCTCACCGTATGAATCCCTACGGGAGCAGTACTTC. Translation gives CASSPYESLREQYF.